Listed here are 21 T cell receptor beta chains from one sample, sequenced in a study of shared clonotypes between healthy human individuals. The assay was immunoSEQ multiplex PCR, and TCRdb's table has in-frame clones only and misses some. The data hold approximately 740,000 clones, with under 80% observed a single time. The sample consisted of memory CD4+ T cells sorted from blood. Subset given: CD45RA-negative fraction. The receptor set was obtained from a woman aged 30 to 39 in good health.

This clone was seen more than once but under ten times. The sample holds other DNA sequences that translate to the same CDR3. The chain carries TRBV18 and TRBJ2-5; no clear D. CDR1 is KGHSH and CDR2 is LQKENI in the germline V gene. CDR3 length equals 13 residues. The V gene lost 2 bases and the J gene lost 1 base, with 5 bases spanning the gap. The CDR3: CASSPGVQETQYF. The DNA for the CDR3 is TGTGCCAGCTCACCAGGGGTCCAAGAGACCCAGTACTTC.

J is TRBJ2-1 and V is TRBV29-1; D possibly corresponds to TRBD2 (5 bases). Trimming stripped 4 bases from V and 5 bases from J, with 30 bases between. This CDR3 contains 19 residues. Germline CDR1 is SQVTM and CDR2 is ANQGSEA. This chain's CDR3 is CSVGGGRPGKHPINNEQFF. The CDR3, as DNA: TGCAGCGTTGGAGGTGGGAGACCGGGCAAACACCCTATTAACAATGAGCAGTTCTTC.

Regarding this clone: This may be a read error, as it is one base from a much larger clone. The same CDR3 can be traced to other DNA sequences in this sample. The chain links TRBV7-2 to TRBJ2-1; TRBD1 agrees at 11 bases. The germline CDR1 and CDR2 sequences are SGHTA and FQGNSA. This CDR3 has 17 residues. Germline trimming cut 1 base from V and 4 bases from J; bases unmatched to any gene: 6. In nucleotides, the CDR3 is TGTGCCAGCAGCTTAGATTCCGGGACAGGGGGGTACAATGAGCAGTTCTTC. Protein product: CASSLDSGTGGYNEQFF. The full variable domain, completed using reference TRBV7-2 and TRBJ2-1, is GAGVSQSPSNKVTEKGKDVELRCDPISGHTALYWYRQSLGQGLEFLIYFQGNSAPDKSGLPSDRFSAERTGGSVSTLTIQRTQQEDSAVYLCASSLDSGTGGYNEQFFGPGTRLTVL.

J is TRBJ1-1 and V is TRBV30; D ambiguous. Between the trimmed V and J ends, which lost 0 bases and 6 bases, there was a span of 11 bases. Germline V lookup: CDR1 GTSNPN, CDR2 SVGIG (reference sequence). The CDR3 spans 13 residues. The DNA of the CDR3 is TGTGCCTGGAGTGTAAATCCGTGGGCTGAAGCTTTCTTT. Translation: CAWSVNPWAEAFF. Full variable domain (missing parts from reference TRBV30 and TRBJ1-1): SQTIHQWPATLVQPVGSPLSLECTVEGTSNPNLYWYRQAAGRGLQLLFYSVGIGQISSEVPQNLSASRPQDRQFILSSKKLLLSDSGFYLCAWSVNPWAEAFFGQGTRLTVV.

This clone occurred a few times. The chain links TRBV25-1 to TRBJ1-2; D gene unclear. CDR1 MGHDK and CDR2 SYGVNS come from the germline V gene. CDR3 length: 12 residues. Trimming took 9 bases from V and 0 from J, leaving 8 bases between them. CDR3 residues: CARPRTNYGYTF. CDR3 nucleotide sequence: TGTGCCAGACCGAGAACTAACTATGGCTACACCTTC.

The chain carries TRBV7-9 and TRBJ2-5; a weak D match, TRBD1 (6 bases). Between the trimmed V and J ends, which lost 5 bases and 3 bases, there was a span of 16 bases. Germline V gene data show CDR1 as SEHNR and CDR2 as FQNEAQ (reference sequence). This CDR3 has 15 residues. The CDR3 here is CASSGTSRGKETQYF. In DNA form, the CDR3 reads TGTGCCAGCAGCGGAACGTCCAGGGGAAAAGAGACCCAGTACTTC. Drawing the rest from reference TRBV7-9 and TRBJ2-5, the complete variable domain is DTGVSQNPRHKITKRGQNVTFRCDPISEHNRLYWYRQTLGQGPEFLTYFQNEAQLEKSRLLSDRFSAERPKGSFSTLEIQRTEQGDSAMYLCASSGTSRGKETQYFGPGTRLLVL.

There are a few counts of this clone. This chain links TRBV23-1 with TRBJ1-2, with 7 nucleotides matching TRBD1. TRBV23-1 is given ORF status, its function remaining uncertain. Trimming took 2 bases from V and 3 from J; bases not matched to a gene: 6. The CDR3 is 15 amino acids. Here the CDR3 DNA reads TGCGCCAGCAGTCAACGCCATCAGGGGGACTATGGCTACACCTTC. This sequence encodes CASSQRHQGDYGYTF.

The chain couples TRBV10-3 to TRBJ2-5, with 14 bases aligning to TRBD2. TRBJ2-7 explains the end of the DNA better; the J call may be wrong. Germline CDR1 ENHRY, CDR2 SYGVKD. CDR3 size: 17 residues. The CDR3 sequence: CAIRDSGTSGGTYEQYF. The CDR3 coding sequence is TGTGCCATCAGAGATTCCGGGACTAGCGGGGGTACCTACGAGCAGTACTTC.

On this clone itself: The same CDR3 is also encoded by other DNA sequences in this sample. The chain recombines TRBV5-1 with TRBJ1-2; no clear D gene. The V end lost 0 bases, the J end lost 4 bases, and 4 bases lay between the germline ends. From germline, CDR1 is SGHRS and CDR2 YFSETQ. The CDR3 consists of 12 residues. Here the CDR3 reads CASSLDGYGYTF. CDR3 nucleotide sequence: TGCGCCAGCAGCTTGGATGGCTATGGCTACACCTTC.

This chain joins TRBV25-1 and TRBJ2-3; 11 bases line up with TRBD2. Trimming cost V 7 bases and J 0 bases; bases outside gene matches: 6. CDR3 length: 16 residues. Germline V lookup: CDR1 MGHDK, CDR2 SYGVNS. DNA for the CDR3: TGTGCCAGCATCGAGGGGACTAGCGGCAGCACAGATACGCAGTATTTT. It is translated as CASIEGTSGSTDTQYF.

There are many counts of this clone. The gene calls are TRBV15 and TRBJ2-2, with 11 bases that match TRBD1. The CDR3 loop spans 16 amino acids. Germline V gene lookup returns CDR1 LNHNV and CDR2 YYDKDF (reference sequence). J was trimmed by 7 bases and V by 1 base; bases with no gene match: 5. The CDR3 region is CATSRGDRGVIGELFF. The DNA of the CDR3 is TGTGCCACCAGCAGAGGGGACAGGGGGGTAATCGGGGAGCTGTTTTTT.

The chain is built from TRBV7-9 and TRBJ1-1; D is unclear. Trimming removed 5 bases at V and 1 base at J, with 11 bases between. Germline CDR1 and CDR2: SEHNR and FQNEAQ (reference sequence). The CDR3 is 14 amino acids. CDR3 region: CASSQMAGNTEAFF. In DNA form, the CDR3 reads TGTGCCAGCAGCCAGATGGCCGGGAACACTGAAGCTTTCTTT.

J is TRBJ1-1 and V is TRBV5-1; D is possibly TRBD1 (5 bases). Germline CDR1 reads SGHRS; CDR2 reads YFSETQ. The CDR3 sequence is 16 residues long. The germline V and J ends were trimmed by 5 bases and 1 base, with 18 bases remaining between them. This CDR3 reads CASSLSGRQPNTEAFF. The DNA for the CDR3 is TGCGCCAGCAGTTTGAGCGGCAGACAGCCGAACACTGAAGCTTTCTTT.

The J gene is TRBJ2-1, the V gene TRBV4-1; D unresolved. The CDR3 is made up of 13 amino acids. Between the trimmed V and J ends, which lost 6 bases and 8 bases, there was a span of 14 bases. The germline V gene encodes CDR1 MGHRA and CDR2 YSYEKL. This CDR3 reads CASRGWKTHEQFF. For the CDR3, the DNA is TGCGCCAGCAGGGGTTGGAAGACACATGAGCAGTTCTTC.

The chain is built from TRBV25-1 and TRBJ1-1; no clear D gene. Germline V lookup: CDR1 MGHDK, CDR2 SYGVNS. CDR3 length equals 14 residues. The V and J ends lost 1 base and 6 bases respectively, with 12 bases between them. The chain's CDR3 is CASSELRDMAEAFF. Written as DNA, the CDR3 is TGTGCCAGCAGTGAATTAAGGGATATGGCTGAAGCTTTCTTT. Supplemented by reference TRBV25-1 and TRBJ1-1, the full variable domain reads EADIYQTPRYLVIGTGKKITLECSQTMGHDKMYWYQQDPGMELHLIHYSYGVNSTEKGDLSSESTVSRIRTEHFPLTLESARPSHTSQYLCASSELRDMAEAFFGQGTRLTVV.

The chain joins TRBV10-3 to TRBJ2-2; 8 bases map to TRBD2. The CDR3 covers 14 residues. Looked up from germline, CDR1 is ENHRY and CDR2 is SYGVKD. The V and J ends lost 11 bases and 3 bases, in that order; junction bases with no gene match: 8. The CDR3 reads CASRLAIDTGELFF. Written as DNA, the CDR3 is TGTGCCTCGAGACTAGCGATAGACACCGGGGAGCTGTTTTTT.

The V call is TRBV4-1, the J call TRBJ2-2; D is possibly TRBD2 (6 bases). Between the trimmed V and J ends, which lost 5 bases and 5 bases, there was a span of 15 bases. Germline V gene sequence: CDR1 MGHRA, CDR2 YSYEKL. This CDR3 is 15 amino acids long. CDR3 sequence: CASSVTGLTTGELFF. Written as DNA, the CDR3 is TGCGCCAGCAGCGTAACGGGACTCACTACCGGGGAGCTGTTTTTT.

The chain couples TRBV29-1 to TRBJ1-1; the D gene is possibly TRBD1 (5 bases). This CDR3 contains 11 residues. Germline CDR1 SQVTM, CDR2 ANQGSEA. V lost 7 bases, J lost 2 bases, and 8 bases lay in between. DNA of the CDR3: TGCAGCGGGGGGTTCAACACTGAAGCTTTCTTT. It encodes CSGGFNTEAFF.

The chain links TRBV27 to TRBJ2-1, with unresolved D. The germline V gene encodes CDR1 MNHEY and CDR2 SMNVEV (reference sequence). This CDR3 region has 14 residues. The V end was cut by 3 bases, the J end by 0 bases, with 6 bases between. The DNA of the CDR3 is TGTGCCAGCAGTTTGGTTATCTCCTACAATGAGCAGTTCTTC. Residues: CASSLVISYNEQFF.

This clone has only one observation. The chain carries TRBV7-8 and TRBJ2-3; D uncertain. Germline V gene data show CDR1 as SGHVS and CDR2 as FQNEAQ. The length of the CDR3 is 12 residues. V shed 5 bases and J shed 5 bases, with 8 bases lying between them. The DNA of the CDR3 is TGTGCCAGCAGCGCCACCTTAGATACGCAGTATTTT. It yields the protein CASSATLDTQYF.

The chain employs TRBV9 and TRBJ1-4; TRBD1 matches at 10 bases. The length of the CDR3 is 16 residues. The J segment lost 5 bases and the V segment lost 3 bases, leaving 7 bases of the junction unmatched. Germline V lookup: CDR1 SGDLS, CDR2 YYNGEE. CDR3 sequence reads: CASSAAEGQGNEKLFF. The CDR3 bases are TGTGCCAGCAGCGCCGCCGAGGGACAGGGGAATGAAAAACTGTTTTTT.